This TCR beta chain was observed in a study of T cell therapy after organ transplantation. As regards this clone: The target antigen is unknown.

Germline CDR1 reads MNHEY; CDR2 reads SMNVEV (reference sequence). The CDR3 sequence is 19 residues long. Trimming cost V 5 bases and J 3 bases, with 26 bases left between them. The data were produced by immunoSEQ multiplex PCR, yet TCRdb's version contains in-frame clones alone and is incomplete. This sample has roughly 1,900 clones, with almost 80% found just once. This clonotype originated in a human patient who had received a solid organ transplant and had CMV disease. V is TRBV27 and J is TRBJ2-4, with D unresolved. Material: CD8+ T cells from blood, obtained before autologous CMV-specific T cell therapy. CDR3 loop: CASSVPRTRLESVKNIQYF. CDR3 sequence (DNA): TGTGCCAGCAGTGTTCCTCGGACGCGGTTGGAGTCTGTCAAAAACATTCAGTACTTC.